The text below deals with one T cell receptor (beta chain). Its antigen is as yet unknown. It was with 60 Vbeta and 13 Jbeta primers that the PCR ran. Profiling relied on immunoSEQ multiplex PCR, and the TCRdb table lists in-frame clones only, not all of them. The sample consists of roughly 95,000 clones, about three quarters of them appearing once. The source of the sample is a study of cytomegalovirus exposure and HLA in healthy donors. Study-level points and caveats: Presence/absence comparisons presumed near-even sequencing depth among donors. The study designated 150 or so TCR beta chains cytomegalovirus-associated.

The receptor comes from a young man in good health and CMV-seropositive. Sequencing input: PBMCs.

CDR3 in DNA: TGTGCCGCTTGGGGTAGAGCGGGGGCAGATACGCAGTATTTT. The encoded protein is CAAWGRAGADTQYF. This chain uses TRBV6-5 with TRBJ2-3; 8 bases fit TRBD2. This CDR3 is 14 amino acids long. Germline V gene lookup returns CDR1 MNHEY and CDR2 SVGAGI. V gave up 11 bases and J gave up 4 bases; unmatched junction bases: 11.